The sequence of this T cell receptor beta chain was determined in a study of metastatic and nonmetastatic thyroid tumors. Study-wide background: Thyroid patients, malignant and benign, had repertoires compared across blood and tumor or nodule tissue.

This clone has only a few counts. The antigen is not known. Overall study results and limits: TCR beta diversity was reportedly significantly higher in malignant thyroid tumors than benign nodules, in blood and tumor.

In the original workflow: Differences in CDR3 between clinicopathological groups were drawn on to build a classifier intended to discriminate distant-metastatic papillary thyroid cancer patients. From the PCR reads, TCRdb re-called clones with MiXCR. Here the V and J calls rest on TCRdb's processing, not on the authors' analysis. This sample yields over 50,000 clones, of which roughly 30% are seen a single time; 15% to 20% belongs to the top ten. This CDR3 has 13 residues. V gave up 5 bases and J gave up 6 bases, with 14 bases separating them. The germline gives CDR1 SGHTA, CDR2 FQGNSA. All patients were treatment-naive before thyroid surgery.

Sequenced input: blood. This TCR was sampled from a female donor with papillary thyroid cancer or a benign thyroid nodule (not recorded which). Some clones in this sample may be carry-over from other donors' samples. The chain recombines TRBV7-2 with TRBJ2-7, with no clear D. The CDR3 DNA reads TGTGCCAGCAGCCCAATCTCCCCCTTCGAGCAGTACTTC. The encoded protein is CASSPISPFEQYF.